This paragraph covers one TCR beta chain sequence. It may be a read error: a sequence one base away is much more abundant. This sample was included in a study of early T cells in non-severe SARS-CoV-2 infection. Background on the study: Alpha and beta chains were unpaired, from unsorted whole-blood bulk RNA.

V lost 4 bases to trimming and J lost 7 bases; unmatched junction nucleotides: 13. This CDR3 has 16 amino acids. Germline loops: CDR1 MDHEN, CDR2 SYDVKM. In the library, individual cDNA molecules carried attached unique molecular identifiers. TCRdb ran MiXCR on the 5' RACE reads and lists one entry per CDR3 protein. The data hold roughly 28,000 distinct CDR3 sequences, with about 4% observed a single time. J is TRBJ2-3 and V is TRBV28; 8 bases are a match to TRBD2. This TCR derives from an adult who was a healthcare worker with PCR-confirmed SARS-CoV-2 infection or an uninfected control (not recorded which). The specimen was whole blood. For the CDR3, the DNA is TGTGCCAGCAGTTCATATCTAGCGGGCCTCGGACATACGCAGTATTTT. It is translated as CASSSYLAGLGHTQYF.